Presented here are 9 T cell receptor beta chains from one specimen sequenced in a study of T-cell memory formation after mild COVID-19. TCRdb reprocessed the 5' RACE reads with MiXCR, giving one entry per CDR3 protein. The profile shows over 450,000 distinct CDR3 sequences, around 21% of them singletons. Material for sequencing was PBMCs or a T cell subset sorted from them (not recorded which). Every receptor here comes from an adult woman who had mild COVID-19 (a few samples of this study predate the infection). Cell type and time point are not known.

This chain links TRBV6-2 or TRBV6-3 with TRBJ2-3, with 13 bases that match TRBD2. This CDR3 comprises 18 residues. CDR1 is MNHEY, CDR2 SVGEGT, per germline. V shed 7 bases and J 2 bases; nucleotides not matched to a gene: 12. CDR3: CASTRLGLAGRVTDTQYF. The CDR3 DNA is TGTGCCAGCACCCGACTGGGACTAGCGGGGCGGGTCACAGATACGCAGTATTTT.

This chain uses TRBV9 with TRBJ2-1, with 8 positions matching TRBD1. The CDR3 length is 14 residues. After removal of 2 bases from V and 5 bases from J, the junction contained 3 bases not matched to a gene. Germline loops: CDR1 SGDLS, CDR2 YYNGEE. The DNA for the CDR3 is TGTGCCAGCAGCGTCGGCAGGGGGCACAATGAGCAGTTCTTC. Translation gives CASSVGRGHNEQFF. Drawing the rest from reference TRBV9 and TRBJ2-1, the complete variable domain is DSGVTQTPKHLITATGQRVTLRCSPRSGDLSVYWYQQSLDQGLQFLIQYYNGEERAKGNILERFSAQQFPDLHSELNLSSLELGDSALYFCASSVGRGHNEQFFGPGTRLTVL.

The rearrangement links TRBV5-4 to TRBJ1-1; no clear D. CDR3 length: 14 amino acids. Trimming shortened V by 0 bases and J by 5 bases, and 11 bases separated the two germline ends. The germline CDR1 and CDR2 sequences are SGHNT and YYREEE (reference sequence). The chain's CDR3 is CASSLAARDTEAFF. The CDR3 bases are TGTGCCAGCAGCTTGGCCGCGAGGGATACTGAAGCTTTCTTT.

The gene calls are TRBV4-1 and TRBJ1-5; D is undetermined. CDR3 length: 15 residues. Trimming removed 1 base at V and 6 bases at J, with 13 bases between. Germline loops: CDR1 MGHRA, CDR2 YSYEKL. This chain's CDR3 is CASSQGISVSQPQHF. The CDR3 coding sequence is TGCGCCAGCAGCCAAGGGATCTCTGTAAGTCAGCCCCAGCATTTT.

This clonotype was observed a handful of times. The chain has TRBV6-2 or TRBV6-3 and TRBJ2-7; possibly TRBD1 for D (5 bases). This CDR3 has 12 residues. In germline, CDR1 is MNHEY, CDR2 SVGEGT. The V end was cut by 8 bases, the J end by 4 bases, with 12 bases between. DNA of the CDR3: TGTGCCAGCCAGTTAAGGGGATACGAGCAGTACTTC. Its protein product is CASQLRGYEQYF.

The chain has TRBV7-6 and TRBJ2-7; D remains ambiguous. CDR3 size: 13 residues. Per germline, CDR1 SGHVS and CDR2 FNYEAQ. V lost 5 bases, J lost 2 bases, and 10 bases lay in between. CDR3 nucleotides: TGTGCCAGCAGCCCCGCCGAAACCTACGAGCAGTACTTC. Its translation is CASSPAETYEQYF.

The chain links TRBV30 to TRBJ2-3; maybe TRBD2 (6 bases). The V and J ends lost 1 base and 2 bases respectively, with 10 bases between them. This CDR3 contains 14 residues. The germline CDR1 and CDR2 sequences are GTSNPN and SVGIG (reference sequence). The CDR3 loop reads CAWSGGVPTDTQYF. Here the CDR3 DNA reads TGTGCCTGGAGTGGGGGGGTACCCACAGATACGCAGTATTTT. Using reference TRBV30 and TRBJ2-3 for the parts outside the CDR3, the full variable domain is SQTIHQWPATLVQPVGSPLSLECTVEGTSNPNLYWYRQAAGRGLQLLFYSVGIGQISSEVPQNLSASRPQDRQFILSSKKLLLSDSGFYLCAWSGGVPTDTQYFGPGTRLTVL.

There are a few counts of this clonotype. The V call is TRBV24-1, the J call TRBJ2-1; 8 bases fit TRBD2. The CDR3 spans 16 residues. Germline V gene lookup returns CDR1 KGHDR and CDR2 SFDVKD. J was trimmed by 10 bases and V by 1 base; bases with no gene match: 11. The CDR3 DNA reads TGTGCCACCAGTGATTTTTCCGGGAGGGCCCCAGAGGAGCAGTTCTTC. It specifies CATSDFSGRAPEEQFF.

The J gene is TRBJ2-3, the V gene TRBV5-4; D is unclear. The V end was cut by 3 bases, the J end by 2 bases, with 7 bases between. CDR3 size: 13 residues. Germline loops: CDR1 SGHNT, CDR2 YYREEE (reference sequence). The chain's CDR3 is CASSYFLTDTQYF. The DNA for the CDR3 is TGTGCCAGCAGCTACTTCCTCACAGATACGCAGTATTTT.